Shown below are 10 T cell receptor beta chains from a single sample sequenced in a study of CD8 T cells in ankylosing spondylitis. TCRdb reprocessed the 5' RACE reads via MiXCR and lists one record per CDR3 protein. The sample has approximately 290,000 distinct CDR3 sequences, roughly 20% seen once. Material: blood, either unsorted or a sorted T cell fraction (not recorded which). These TCRs come from a female donor with ankylosing spondylitis or in good health (not recorded which).

On this clonotype: An end of the junction differs from the germline gene, which may be a read error. V is TRBV10-2 and J is TRBJ1-4, with D unresolved. From germline, CDR1 is WSHSY and CDR2 SAAADI. This CDR3 has 12 residues. The DNA for the CDR3 is TGCGCCAGCAGTGAGTCGAATGAAGAACTGTTTTTT. It translates to CASSESNEELFF.

In its sample, this clonotype was seen a few times. The rearrangement links TRBV30 to TRBJ2-7; possible D gene TRBD2, 5 bases. This CDR3 comprises 11 residues. V gave up 0 bases and J gave up 7 bases, with 7 bases separating them. Germline V gene data show CDR1 as GTSNPN and CDR2 as SVGIG (reference sequence). The CDR3 is CAWSVLAEQYF. Written as DNA, the CDR3 is TGTGCCTGGAGTGTTCTAGCTGAGCAGTACTTC.

This clonotype was detected a few times. The V and J genes are TRBV10-3 and TRBJ1-5, with TRBD1 matching over 8 bases. Germline CDR1 reads ENHRY; CDR2 reads SYGVKD. The CDR3 loop spans 15 amino acids. After removal of 4 bases from V and 7 bases from J, the junction contained 9 bases not matched to a gene. CDR3: CAISVGTGQKQPQHF. The CDR3 region has the DNA TGTGCCATCAGTGTTGGGACAGGTCAAAAACAGCCCCAGCATTTT.

V gene TRBV10-3 combines with J gene TRBJ2-5; D not resolved. Germline V gene data show CDR1 as ENHRY and CDR2 as SYGVKD. V was shortened by 3 bases and J by 1 base, with 3 bases between the two germline ends. The CDR3 extends over 12 amino acids. CDR3 region: CAISEFQETQYF. The CDR3 coding sequence is TGTGCCATCAGTGAATTCCAAGAGACCCAGTACTTC.

This rearrangement joins TRBV20-1 to TRBJ2-2; the D gene is possibly TRBD2 (7 bases). Germline CDR1 is DFQATT and CDR2 is SNEGSKA (reference sequence). The CDR3 is 16 residues long. Trimming shortened V by 3 bases and J by 4 bases, and 18 bases separated the two germline ends. The CDR3 nucleotides are TGCAGTGCTAGCCAAGGGGGGGGCATCGGCACCGGGGAGCTGTTTTTT. This encodes CSASQGGGIGTGELFF.

The chain has TRBV20-1 and TRBJ1-1; D is uncertain. The CDR3 extends over 12 amino acids. Germline V gene data show CDR1 as DFQATT and CDR2 as SNEGSKA (reference sequence). V was trimmed by 6 bases and J by 4 bases, leaving 12 bases between them. For the CDR3, the DNA is TGCAGTGCCAACATACGCGGCACTGAAGCTTTCTTT. Its translation: CSANIRGTEAFF.

V and J are TRBV11-2 and TRBJ2-7; weak D call: TRBD2 (5 bases). Per the germline V gene, CDR1 is SGHAT and CDR2 is FQNNGV. The CDR3 runs 13 residues. Trimming removed 4 bases from V and 3 bases from J, with 10 bases in between. The chain's CDR3 is CASSSGSYYEQYF. As DNA, the CDR3 is TGTGCCAGCAGCTCGGGATCATACTACGAGCAGTACTTC.

This clonotype was picked up a small number of times. The V and J genes are TRBV18 and TRBJ1-5; D unclear. The CDR3 is 14 residues long. V shed 1 base and J shed 1 base, with 5 bases lying between them. CDR1 KGHSH and CDR2 LQKENI come from the germline V gene. The CDR3 protein is CASSPLRSNQPQHF. DNA for the CDR3: TGTGCCAGCTCACCACTGAGGAGCAATCAGCCCCAGCATTTT.

This rearrangement joins TRBV7-8 to TRBJ2-1; the D gene is possibly TRBD2 (6 bases). Germline CDR1 and CDR2: SGHVS and FQNEAQ. The V gene lost 0 bases and the J gene lost 7 bases, with 13 bases spanning the gap. The CDR3 loop spans 15 amino acids. The CDR3 sequence is CASSLAALAGNEQFF. The CDR3, as DNA: TGTGCCAGCAGCTTAGCCGCACTAGCTGGTAATGAGCAGTTCTTC.

The chain carries TRBV20-1 and TRBJ2-1, with no clear D. Germline V gives CDR1 DFQATT, CDR2 SNEGSKA (reference sequence). Trimming stripped 2 bases from V and 8 bases from J, with 16 bases between. CDR3 length: 14 residues. The CDR3 reads CSARPYPLWDEQFF. CDR3 in DNA: TGCAGTGCTAGACCCTACCCTCTTTGGGATGAGCAGTTCTTC.